The source of this T cell receptor (beta chain) is a study of HIV-infected patients and healthy controls. Via MiXCR, TCRdb re-called the 5' RACE reads, giving one row per CDR3 protein. In the table there are about 63,000 distinct CDR3 sequences, about 16% of which are singletons. The CDR3 loop spans 11 amino acids. Between the trimmed V and J ends, which lost 4 bases and 8 bases, there was a span of 8 bases. Germline V gives CDR1 LGHDT, CDR2 YNNKEL (reference sequence). This clonotype was recorded at least ten times. V and J are TRBV3-1 and TRBJ1-1; D not certain. The sample was CD4+ T cells from blood. The sequence was obtained from a human donor in good health. The CDR3, as DNA: TGTGCCAGCAGCCGGGGAGCCGAAGCTTTCTTT. Translated: CASSRGAEAFF.